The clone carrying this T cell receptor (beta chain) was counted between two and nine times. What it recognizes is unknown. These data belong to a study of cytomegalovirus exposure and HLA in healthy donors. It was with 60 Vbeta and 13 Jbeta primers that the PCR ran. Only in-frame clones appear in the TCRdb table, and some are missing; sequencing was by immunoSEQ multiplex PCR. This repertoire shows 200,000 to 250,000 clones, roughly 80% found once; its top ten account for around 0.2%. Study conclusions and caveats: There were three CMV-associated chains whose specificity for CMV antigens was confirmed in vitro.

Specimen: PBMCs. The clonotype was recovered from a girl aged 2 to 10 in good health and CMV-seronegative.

This CDR3 reads CASSLLGVQGRHYEQYF. DNA of the CDR3: TGTGCCAGCAGTTTATTAGGAGTACAGGGCCGTCACTACGAGCAGTACTTC. The V and J genes are TRBV27 and TRBJ2-7, with D perhaps matching TRBD1 (6 bases). The germline V gene encodes CDR1 MNHEY and CDR2 SMNVEV (reference sequence). The CDR3 is 17 residues long. V was trimmed by 1 base and J by 3 bases, leaving 19 bases between them.